Listed here is a single T cell receptor (beta chain). The antigen this receptor binds is unknown. Nothing much larger sits one base from this clone, and base qualities are not available. This specimen comes from a study of post-analysis software for immune sequencing data (dated by TCRdb to about 2015). In terms of the full investigation: Relapsing-remitting, secondary progressive and progressive-relapsing multiple sclerosis were recorded as disease courses, and subtype annotation was lacking for some patients. The multiple sclerosis patient repertoires were compared with 10 or so previously published healthy control repertoires from donors aged roughly 6 to 27 years. A subset of samples was prepared in parallel using single-end sample barcoding, then pooled and co-amplified after Illumina adapter ligation.

The library was generated by PCR. The instrument was an Illumina HiSeq 2500. Unique molecular identifiers were incorporated into TCR beta cDNA libraries to reduce PCR and sequencing biases. About 500,000 cDNA molecules were obtained for every 1 to 10 million input T cells, so each molecule roughly corresponded to one T cell. Patient libraries were prepared and sequenced with the same protocol used for the earlier healthy control dataset. Samples belonging to the same batch were prepared together, multiplexed and sequenced on a shared HiSeq lane. Per the source publication's procedure: MIGEC was used to process the raw barcoded reads, and molecular identifier groups with only a single read were discarded before consensus assembly and CDR3 extraction. Clonotype tables were post-analysed with VDJtools, and diversity was normalized by down-sampling all datasets to the smallest sample size. In repertoire overlap clustering, CDR3 amino acid sequences, but not nucleotide sequences, were matched to correct batch-related cross-sample contamination. The raw public data were reprocessed by TCRdb itself: fastp quality trimming at Q25, MiXCR clonotype calling, in-frame beta chains only. One record per CDR3 amino acid sequence lists the most common genes and DNA. The V and J calls, along with clone size, are taken from TCRdb and not from the paper's own processing. The sample profile shows approximately 770,000 distinct CDR3 sequences; 46% of them were found once. The ten largest clonotypes hold 4.9% of the sample.

To demonstrate the VDJtools post-analysis software, TCR beta repertoires were profiled from the peripheral blood of some 12 young patients with multiple sclerosis. Multiple sclerosis patients were children and adolescents aged about 6 to 15 years. CDR1 is given as SEHNR and CDR2 as FQNEAQ, both from the germline V gene (reference sequence). Taken from cysteine to phenylalanine, the CDR3 has 15 residues. The only DNA kept is the CDR3, 45 bases in frame from the first base. V was cut back by 1 base and J by 4 bases, leaving a gap of 13 bases between them. Beyond this particular receptor, the publication reports: Significantly higher frequencies in patients than in controls were found for several TRBV segments, including TRBV5-6, TRBV5-1 and TRBV20-1. Normalized Chao1 diversity was significantly lower in multiple sclerosis patients than controls, suggesting substantial peripheral T-cell clonal expansion. Direct clustering with F measure showed strong co-clustering of samples prepared in the same batch, prompting a batch-effect correction. The control group was slightly older than the multiple sclerosis patient group.

The V gene is TRBV7-9 and the J gene is TRBJ2-5; a confident D gene designation cannot be given. The sequence was collected from a girl aged 5-17 years with multiple sclerosis. The sample taken for sequencing was blood. The DNA reads as follows: TGTGCCAGCAGCTTAGGTACTACGACTCCAGAGACCCAGTACTTC. Protein translation: CASSLGTTTPETQYF.